Listed below are T cell receptor beta chains from one sample, sequenced in a study of tumor and adjacent non-tumor tissue in lung cancer. TCRdb analysed the multiplex PCR reads with MiXCR anew, one entry per CDR3 protein. The repertoire includes roughly 90,000 distinct CDR3 sequences, roughly 77% of them detected once, and roughly 22% sits in the top ten. The source material was distant non-tumor lung tissue. These receptors all stem from a woman between 45 and 65 years old with non-small cell lung cancer. CDR3s include the opening cysteine and the closing phenylalanine or tryptophan. Fields, in order: J gene, V gene, CDR3 protein.

>TRBJ2-5|TRBV6-2/TRBV6-3
CAGSYAAVRETKYF
>TRBJ2-3|TRBV6-4
CASSGSSTDTQYF
>TRBJ1-6|TRBV6-6
CANRSDRDNSPLHF
>TRBJ2-7|TRBV11-1
CASSSRQTSYEQYF
>TRBJ2-1|TRBV29-1
CSVEDHTGVHSF
>-|TRBV29-1
CSAEKREGGEQYF
>TRBJ1-5|TRBV6-5
CTSSYDRAAEKPQHF
>TRBJ2-7|TRBV6-1
CASSEGQDYEQYF
>TRBJ2-7|TRBV6-1
CANSGGYYEQYF
>TRBJ2-1|TRBV5-1
CASSVRPNGDEQFF
>TRBJ1-1|TRBV11-2
CASSLEQGANSEALF
>TRBJ1-1|TRBV29-1
CSVKRDPGQINAEAFF
>TRBJ1-2|TRBV5-6
CASSSGDSAYGYTF
>TRBJ2-2|TRBV6-6
CASSGGARTGELFF
>TRBJ2-2|TRBV5-4
CANSLVGGPTGELFF
>TRBJ2-5|TRBV7-7
CASSIVGCGGQETQYF
>TRBJ2-7|TRBV29-1
CSVRLSGTGVSEQYF